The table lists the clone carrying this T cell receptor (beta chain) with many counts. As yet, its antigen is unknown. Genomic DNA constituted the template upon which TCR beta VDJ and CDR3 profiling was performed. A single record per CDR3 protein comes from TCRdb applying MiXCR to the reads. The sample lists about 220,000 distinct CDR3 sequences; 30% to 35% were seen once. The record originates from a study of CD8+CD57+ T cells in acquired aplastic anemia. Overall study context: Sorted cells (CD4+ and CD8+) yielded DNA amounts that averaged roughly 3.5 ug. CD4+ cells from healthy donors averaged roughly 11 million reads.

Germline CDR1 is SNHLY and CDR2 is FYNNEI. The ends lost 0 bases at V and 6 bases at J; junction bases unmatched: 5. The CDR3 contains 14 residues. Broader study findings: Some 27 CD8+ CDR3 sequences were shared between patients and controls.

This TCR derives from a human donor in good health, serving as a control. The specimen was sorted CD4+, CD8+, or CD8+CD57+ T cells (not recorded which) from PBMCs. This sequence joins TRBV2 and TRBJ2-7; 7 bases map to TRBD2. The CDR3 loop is CASSEARGTIEQYF. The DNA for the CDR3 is TGTGCCAGCAGTGAAGCGCGGGGGACGATCGAGCAGTACTTC.